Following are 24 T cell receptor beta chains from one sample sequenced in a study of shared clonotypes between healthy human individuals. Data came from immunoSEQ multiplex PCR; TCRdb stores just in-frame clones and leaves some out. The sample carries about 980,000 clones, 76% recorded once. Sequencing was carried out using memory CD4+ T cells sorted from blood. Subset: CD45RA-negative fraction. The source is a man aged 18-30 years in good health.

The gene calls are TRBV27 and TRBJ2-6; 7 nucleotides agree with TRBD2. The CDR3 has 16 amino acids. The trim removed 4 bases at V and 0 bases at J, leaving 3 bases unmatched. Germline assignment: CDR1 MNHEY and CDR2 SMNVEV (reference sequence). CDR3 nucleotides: TGTGCCAGCAGTTGGGGGGGGACCTCTGGGGCCAACGTCCTGACTTTC. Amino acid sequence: CASSWGGTSGANVLTF.

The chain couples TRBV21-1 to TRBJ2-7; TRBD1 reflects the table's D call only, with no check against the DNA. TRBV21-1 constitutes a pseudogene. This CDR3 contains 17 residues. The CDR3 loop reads CASNRDIGGTDSYEQYF. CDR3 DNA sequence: TGTGCCAGCAACCGGGACATTGGAGGTACCGACTCCTACGAGCAGTACTTC.

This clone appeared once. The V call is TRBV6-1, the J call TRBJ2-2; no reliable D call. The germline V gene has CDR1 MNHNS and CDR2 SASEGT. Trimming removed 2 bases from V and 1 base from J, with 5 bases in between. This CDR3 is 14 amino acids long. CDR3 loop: CASSESGNTGELFF. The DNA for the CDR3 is TGTGCCAGCAGTGAATCAGGGAACACCGGGGAGCTGTTTTTT.

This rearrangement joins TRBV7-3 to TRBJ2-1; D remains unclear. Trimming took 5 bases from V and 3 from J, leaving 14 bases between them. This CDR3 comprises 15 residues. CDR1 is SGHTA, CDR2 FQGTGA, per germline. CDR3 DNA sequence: TGTGCCAGCAGCAACCCGGAAAACTTCTACAATGAGCAGTTCTTC. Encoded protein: CASSNPENFYNEQFF.

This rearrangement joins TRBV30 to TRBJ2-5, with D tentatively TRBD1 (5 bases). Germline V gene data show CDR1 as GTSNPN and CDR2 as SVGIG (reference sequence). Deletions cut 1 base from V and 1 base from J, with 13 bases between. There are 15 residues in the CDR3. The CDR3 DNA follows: TGTGCCTGGAGTGGGGCAGGGCGGATCCAAGAGACCCAGTACTTC. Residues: CAWSGAGRIQETQYF.

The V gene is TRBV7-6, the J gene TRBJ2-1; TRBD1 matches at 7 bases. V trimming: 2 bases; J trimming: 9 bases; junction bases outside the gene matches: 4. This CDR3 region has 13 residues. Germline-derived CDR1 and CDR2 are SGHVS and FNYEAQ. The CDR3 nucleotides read TGTGCCAGCAGCTTACTCTCAGGGGGTGAGCAGTTCTTC. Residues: CASSLLSGGEQFF.

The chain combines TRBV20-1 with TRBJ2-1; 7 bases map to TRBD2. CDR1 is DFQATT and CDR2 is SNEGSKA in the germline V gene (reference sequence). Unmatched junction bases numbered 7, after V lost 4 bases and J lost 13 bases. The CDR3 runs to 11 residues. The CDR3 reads CSAKSGTLQFF. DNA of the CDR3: TGCAGTGCTAAGAGCGGGACCCTCCAGTTCTTC.

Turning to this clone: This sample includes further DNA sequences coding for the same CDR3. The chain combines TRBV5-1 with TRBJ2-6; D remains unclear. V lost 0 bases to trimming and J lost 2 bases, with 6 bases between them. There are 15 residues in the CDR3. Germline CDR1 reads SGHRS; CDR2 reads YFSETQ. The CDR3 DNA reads TGCGCCAGCAGCTTGGACGGTGCTGGGGCCAACGTCCTGACTTTC. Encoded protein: CASSLDGAGANVLTF. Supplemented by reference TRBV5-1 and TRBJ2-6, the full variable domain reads KAGVTQTPRYLIKTRGQQVTLSCSPISGHRSVSWYQQTPGQGLQFLFEYFSETQRNKGNFPGRFSGRQFSNSRSEMNVSTLELGDSALYLCASSLDGAGANVLTFGAGSRLTVL.

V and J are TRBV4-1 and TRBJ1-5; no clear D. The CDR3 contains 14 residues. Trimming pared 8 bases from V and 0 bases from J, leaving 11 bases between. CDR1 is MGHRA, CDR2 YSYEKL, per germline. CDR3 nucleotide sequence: TGCGCCAGCGAGAGCGGATATAGCAATCAGCCCCAGCATTTT. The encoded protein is CASESGYSNQPQHF.

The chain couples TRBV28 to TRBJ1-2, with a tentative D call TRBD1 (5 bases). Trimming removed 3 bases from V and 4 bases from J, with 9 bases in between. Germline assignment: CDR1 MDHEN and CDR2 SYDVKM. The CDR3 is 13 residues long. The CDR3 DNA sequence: TGTGCCAGCAGTTTGGACATAATCTATGGCTACACCTTC. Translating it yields CASSLDIIYGYTF.

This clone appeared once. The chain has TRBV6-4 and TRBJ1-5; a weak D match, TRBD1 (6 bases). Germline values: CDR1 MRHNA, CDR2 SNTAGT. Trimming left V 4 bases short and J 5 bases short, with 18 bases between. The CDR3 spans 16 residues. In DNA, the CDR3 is TGTGCCAGCAGTGCCCAGGGGTTTCAGGTCGATCAGCCCCAGCATTTT. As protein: CASSAQGFQVDQPQHF.

CDR3 region: CASSLITGLASAGEQFF. Here the CDR3 DNA reads TGCGCCAGCAGCCTAATAACGGGACTAGCGTCGGCCGGTGAGCAGTTCTTC. The rearrangement uses TRBV5-1 and TRBJ2-1; 10 bases map to TRBD2. CDR3 size: 17 residues. Unmatched junction bases numbered 16, after V lost 4 bases and J lost 9 bases. CDR1 SGHRS and CDR2 YFSETQ come from the germline V gene.

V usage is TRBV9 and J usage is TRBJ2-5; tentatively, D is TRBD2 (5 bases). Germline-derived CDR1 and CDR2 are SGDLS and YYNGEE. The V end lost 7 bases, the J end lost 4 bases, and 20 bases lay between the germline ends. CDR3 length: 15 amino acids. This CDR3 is CASGRSGEFLETQYF. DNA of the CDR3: TGTGCCAGCGGAAGATCCGGGGAGTTTCTAGAGACCCAGTACTTC.

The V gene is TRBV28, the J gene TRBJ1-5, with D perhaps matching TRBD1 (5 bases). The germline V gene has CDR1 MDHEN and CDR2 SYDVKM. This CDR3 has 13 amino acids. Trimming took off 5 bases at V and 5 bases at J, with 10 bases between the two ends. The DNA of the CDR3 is TGTGCCAGCAGTGGAGGGGTTTATCAGCCCCAGCATTTT. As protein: CASSGGVYQPQHF.

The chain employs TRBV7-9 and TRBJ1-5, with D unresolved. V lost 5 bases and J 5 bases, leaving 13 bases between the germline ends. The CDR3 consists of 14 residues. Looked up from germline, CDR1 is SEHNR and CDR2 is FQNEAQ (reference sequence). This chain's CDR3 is CASSRAAKDQPQHF. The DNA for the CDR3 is TGTGCCAGCAGCCGCGCGGCCAAAGATCAGCCCCAGCATTTT.

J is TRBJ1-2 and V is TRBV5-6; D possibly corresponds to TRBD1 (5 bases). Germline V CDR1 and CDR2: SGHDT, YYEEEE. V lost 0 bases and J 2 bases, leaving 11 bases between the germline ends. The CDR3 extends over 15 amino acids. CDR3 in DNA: TGTGCCAGCAGCTTGGTAGGGACGAACAACTATGGCTACACCTTC. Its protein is CASSLVGTNNYGYTF.

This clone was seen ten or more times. The CDR3 bases are TGTGCTACGGGAGGGGCCAACACAGATACGCAGTATTTT. It is translated as CATGGANTDTQYF. This chain joins TRBV30 and TRBJ2-3; 8 positions agree with TRBD2. CDR3 length: 13 residues. Germline V CDR1 and CDR2: GTSNPN, SVGIG (reference sequence).

Here the CDR3 reads CASSPGTSGTIGEQYF. DNA for the CDR3: TGCGCCAGCAGCCCGGGGACTAGCGGGACCATCGGGGAGCAGTACTTC. This chain connects TRBV5-1 to TRBJ2-7; 13 bases match TRBD2. The germline CDR1 and CDR2 sequences are SGHRS and YFSETQ. The CDR3 has 16 residues. The ends lost 4 bases at V and 7 bases at J; junction bases unmatched: 11.

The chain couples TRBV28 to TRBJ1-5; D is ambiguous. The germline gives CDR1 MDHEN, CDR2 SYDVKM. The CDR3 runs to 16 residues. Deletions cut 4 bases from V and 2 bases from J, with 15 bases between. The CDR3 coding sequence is TGTGCCAGCAGTTCCTCCGACATGTCTCGCAATCAGCCCCAGCATTTT. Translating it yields CASSSSDMSRNQPQHF.

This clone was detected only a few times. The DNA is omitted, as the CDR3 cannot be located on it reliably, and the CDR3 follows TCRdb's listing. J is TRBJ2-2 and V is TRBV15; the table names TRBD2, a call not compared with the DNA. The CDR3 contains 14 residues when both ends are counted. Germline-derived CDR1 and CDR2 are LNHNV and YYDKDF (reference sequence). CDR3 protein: CATSSVRRAGELFF.

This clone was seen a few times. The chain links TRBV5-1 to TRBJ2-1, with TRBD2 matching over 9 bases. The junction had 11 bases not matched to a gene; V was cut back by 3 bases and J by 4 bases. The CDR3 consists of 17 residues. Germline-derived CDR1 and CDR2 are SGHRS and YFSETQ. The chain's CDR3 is CASSSGLALGGYNEQFF. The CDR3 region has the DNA TGCGCCAGCAGCTCGGGACTAGCTCTAGGGGGGTACAATGAGCAGTTCTTC. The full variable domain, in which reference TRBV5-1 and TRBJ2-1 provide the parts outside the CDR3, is KAGVTQTPRYLIKTRGQQVTLSCSPISGHRSVSWYQQTPGQGLQFLFEYFSETQRNKGNFPGRFSGRQFSNSRSEMNVSTLELGDSALYLCASSSGLALGGYNEQFFGPGTRLTVL.

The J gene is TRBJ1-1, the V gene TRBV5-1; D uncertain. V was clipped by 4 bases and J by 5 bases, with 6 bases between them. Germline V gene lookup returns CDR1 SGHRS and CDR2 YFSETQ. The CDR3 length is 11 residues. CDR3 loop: CASSGHTEAFF. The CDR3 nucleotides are TGCGCCAGCAGCGGGCATACTGAAGCTTTCTTT.

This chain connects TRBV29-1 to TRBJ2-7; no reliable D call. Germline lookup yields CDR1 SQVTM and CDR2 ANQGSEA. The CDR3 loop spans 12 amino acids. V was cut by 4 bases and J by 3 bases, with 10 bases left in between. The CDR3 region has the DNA TGCAGCGTTGCAGACGGAAACTACGAGCAGTACTTC. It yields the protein CSVADGNYEQYF.

The CDR3 DNA reads TGTGCCAGCAGCCCCTTAACTAATGAAAAACTGTTTTTT. Protein sequence: CASSPLTNEKLFF. The chain is built from TRBV27 and TRBJ1-4, with unresolved D. CDR3 length: 13 amino acids. V was shortened by 6 bases and J by 1 base, with 6 bases between the two germline ends. Per germline, CDR1 MNHEY and CDR2 SMNVEV (reference sequence).